Shown below are 13 T cell receptor beta chains from a single sample sequenced in a study of shared clonotypes between healthy human individuals. Positive CCR7 selection of CD45RO-negative cells yielded the naive CD8 cells, and terminally differentiated effector memory CD45RA+ cells were excluded. Assay: immunoSEQ multiplex PCR; the TCRdb copy retains only in-frame clones and omits some. Here the sample spans about 2 million clones, about 95% being singletons. Sequencing was carried out using naive CD8+ T cells sorted from blood. The receptor set was obtained from a man between 18 and 35 years old in good health.

A few counts support this clone. Written as DNA, the CDR3 is TGTGCCAGCAGCCAAGATCTAACGCTTGAAGCTTTCTTT. Translation gives CASSQDLTLEAFF. The rearrangement uses TRBV14 and TRBJ1-1; D not certain. V gave up 0 bases and J gave up 7 bases, with 9 bases separating them. Germline values: CDR1 SGHDN, CDR2 FVKESK. This CDR3 contains 13 residues.

The V and J genes are TRBV7-9 and TRBJ2-3; 9 bases map to TRBD2. This CDR3 contains 17 residues. The ends lost 5 bases at V and 2 bases at J; junction bases unmatched: 11. Germline lookup yields CDR1 SEHNR and CDR2 FQNEAQ (reference sequence). DNA of the CDR3: TGTGCCAGCAGCGTACCGGCTAGCGGGGAACACACAGATACGCAGTATTTT. Residues: CASSVPASGEHTDTQYF.

Here the CDR3 reads CASSLAQGLAGDTQYF. CDR3 sequence (DNA): TGTGCCAGCAGCTTAGCCCAGGGACTAGCGGGAGATACGCAGTATTTT. The V and J genes are TRBV7-9 and TRBJ2-3; 12 nucleotides agree with TRBD2. Trimming cost V 0 bases and J 5 bases; bases outside gene matches: 3. Germline CDR1 and CDR2: SEHNR and FQNEAQ (reference sequence). The CDR3 has 16 residues.

V usage is TRBV7-8 and J usage is TRBJ2-7; D gene ambiguous. The V end lost 1 base, the J end lost 5 bases, and 12 bases lay between the germline ends. CDR1 SGHVS and CDR2 FQNEAQ come from the germline V gene. The length of the CDR3 is 14 residues. The chain's CDR3 is CASSLGGVHNEQYF. CDR3 DNA sequence: TGTGCCAGCAGCTTAGGTGGGGTACACAACGAGCAGTACTTC.

This CDR3 reads CASSPLVGSTYEQYF. The CDR3 nucleotides are TGCGCCAGCAGCCCCCTGGTTGGCTCGACCTACGAGCAGTACTTC. The chain has TRBV4-1 and TRBJ2-7; D is undetermined. This CDR3 has 15 amino acids. V was trimmed by 4 bases and J by 2 bases, leaving 15 bases between them. The germline V gene encodes CDR1 MGHRA and CDR2 YSYEKL.

The chain recombines TRBV6-5 with TRBJ2-7; unclear D gene. V was shortened by 2 bases and J by 4 bases, with 12 bases between the two germline ends. Germline CDR1 and CDR2: MNHEY and SVGAGI. The CDR3 is 14 residues long. The CDR3 loop is CASSYGVLGYEQYF. The CDR3 bases are TGTGCCAGCAGTTACGGGGTCCTGGGATACGAGCAGTACTTC.

This chain uses TRBV5-6 with TRBJ2-7; either TRBD1 or TRBD2 may fit D (5 bases each). The CDR3 runs to 14 residues. Germline lookup yields CDR1 SGHDT and CDR2 YYEEEE. The V and J ends lost 6 bases and 3 bases respectively, with 16 bases between them. CDR3 amino acids: CASNVRGNRYEQYF. For the CDR3, the DNA is TGTGCCAGCAACGTGAGGGGCAACCGCTACGAGCAGTACTTC.

The chain has TRBV5-1 and TRBJ2-1; 11 nucleotides align to TRBD1. V shed 4 bases, J shed 8 bases, and the junction held 8 bases outside the gene matches. The CDR3 has 15 residues. Germline V gene lookup returns CDR1 SGHRS and CDR2 YFSETQ. This CDR3 is CASSPGQGGPDEQFF. The CDR3 nucleotides are TGCGCCAGCAGCCCGGGACAGGGGGGACCCGATGAGCAGTTCTTC.

The V and J genes are TRBV28 and TRBJ2-7; tentative D call: TRBD2 (6 bases). The ends were cut back, 3 bases at V and 3 bases at J, with 12 bases in the middle. CDR1 and CDR2 (germline): MDHEN, SYDVKM. This CDR3 is 14 amino acids long. The CDR3 region is CASSFFLANYEQYF. The CDR3 DNA reads as TGTGCCAGCAGTTTCTTTCTAGCGAACTACGAGCAGTACTTC.

This rearrangement joins TRBV11-2 to TRBJ1-1; 9 bases match TRBD1. This CDR3 is 15 amino acids long. The V and J ends lost 5 bases and 5 bases, in that order; junction bases with no gene match: 9. Per the germline V gene, CDR1 is SGHAT and CDR2 is FQNNGV. The DNA for the CDR3 is TGTGCCAGCAGCCCCTGGACAGGGGTAGAAACTGAAGCTTTCTTT. Translating it yields CASSPWTGVETEAFF.

This chain links TRBV7-9 with TRBJ1-4; D perhaps matches TRBD1 (6 bases). The germline V gene encodes CDR1 SEHNR and CDR2 FQNEAQ (reference sequence). The length of the CDR3 is 13 residues. With 1 base removed from V and 8 bases from J, the gap between germline ends came to 8 bases. CDR3 in amino acids: CASSLGQGEKLFF. The CDR3 nucleotides are TGTGCCAGCAGCTTAGGGCAGGGGGAAAAACTGTTTTTT.

In the case of this clone: The sample holds other DNA sequences that translate to the same CDR3. The genes are TRBV30 and TRBJ2-3; 11 positions agree with TRBD2. Looked up from germline, CDR1 is GTSNPN and CDR2 is SVGIG (reference sequence). Trimming removed 0 bases from V and 3 bases from J; junction bases left unmatched: 2. The CDR3 extends over 15 amino acids. In nucleotides, the CDR3 is TGTGCCTGGAGTGTTACTAGCGGGAGTACAGATACGCAGTATTTT. This translates into CAWSVTSGSTDTQYF.

The chain is built from TRBV27 and TRBJ2-7; 8 bases fit TRBD1. This CDR3 has 17 amino acids. V trimming: 5 bases; J trimming: 3 bases; junction bases outside the gene matches: 15. Germline assignment: CDR1 MNHEY and CDR2 SMNVEV (reference sequence). The CDR3 coding sequence is TGTGCCAGCAGTCACCTTGGGGCAGGGGGCGACGTCTACGAGCAGTACTTC. Protein sequence: CASSHLGAGGDVYEQYF.